This passage covers 25 T cell receptor beta chains from one sample sequenced in a study of blood T cell repertoires in COVID-19. Here immunoSEQ multiplex PCR was the method, and the copy in TCRdb shows in-frame clones only, minus some. Of approximately 200,000 clones in the sample, more than 60% were seen once. The sequenced sample consisted of peripheral blood. Receptors originate from a woman aged 45-59 years with acute or convalescent COVID-19.

This clone came up a few times. The chain uses TRBV9 and TRBJ1-2; TRBD1 is a possible D gene (6 bases). Trimming took off 6 bases at V and 4 bases at J, with 19 bases between the two ends. The germline CDR1 and CDR2 sequences are SGDLS and YYNGEE. The CDR3 has 15 amino acids. Written as DNA, the CDR3 is TGTGCCAGCACCCTAACGGACAGTCGAGGCTATGGCTACACCTTC. It is translated as CASTLTDSRGYGYTF.

This clone showed up just a few times. The rearrangement links TRBV5-5 to TRBJ1-1, with D possibly being TRBD1 (5 bases). There are 13 residues in the CDR3. V lost 4 bases and J 3 bases, leaving 10 bases between the germline ends. Germline-derived CDR1 and CDR2 are SGHKS and YYEKEE (reference sequence). In nucleotides, the CDR3 is TGTGCCAGCAGCACCTCGACAGACACTGAAGCTTTCTTT. This codes for CASSTSTDTEAFF. The complete variable domain, with remaining parts taken from reference TRBV5-5 and TRBJ1-1, reads DAGVTQSPTHLIKTRGQQVTLRCSPISGHKSVSWYQQVLGQGPQFIFQYYEKEERGRGNFPDRFSARQFPNYSSELNVNALLLGDSALYLCASSTSTDTEAFFGQGTRLTVV.

In its sample, this clone was seen a few times. V gene TRBV5-1 combines with J gene TRBJ1-2; D might be TRBD1 (5 bases). Per the germline V gene, CDR1 is SGHRS and CDR2 is YFSETQ. The CDR3 totals 14 residues. Deletions cut 1 base from V and 3 bases from J, with 10 bases between. The CDR3: CASSLWEGDYGYTF. In nucleotides, the CDR3 is TGCGCCAGCAGCTTGTGGGAAGGGGACTATGGCTACACCTTC. Combining the CDR3 with reference TRBV5-1 and TRBJ1-2 gives the whole variable domain KAGVTQTPRYLIKTRGQQVTLSCSPISGHRSVSWYQQTPGQGLQFLFEYFSETQRNKGNFPGRFSGRQFSNSRSEMNVSTLELGDSALYLCASSLWEGDYGYTFGSGTRLTVV.

This clone was observed a single time. The chain employs TRBV18 and TRBJ1-3; 10 bases are a match to TRBD1. This CDR3 spans 18 amino acids. Trimming at V came to 6 bases and at J to 0 bases, leaving 11 bases not matched to a gene. Germline V gene sequence: CDR1 KGHSH, CDR2 LQKENI. In DNA form, the CDR3 reads TGTGCCAGCTCGGGACAGGGGCTACCCCTCAGCTCTGGAAACACCATATATTTT. It specifies CASSGQGLPLSSGNTIYF.

The chain is built from TRBV5-1 and TRBJ2-5, with 14 bases identical to TRBD2. The CDR3 length is 17 residues. Looked up from germline, CDR1 is SGHRS and CDR2 is YFSETQ. With 3 bases clipped from V and 4 bases from J, the junction kept 8 bases outside the gene matches. The CDR3 DNA is TGCGCCAGCAGCTCGACTAGCGGGAGGGCCGGTCGAGAGACCCAGTACTTC. Residues: CASSSTSGRAGRETQYF.

This clone was counted once. The V call is TRBV6-1, the J call TRBJ1-1, with D unclear. Trimming cost V 1 base and J 0 bases, with 12 bases left between them. Per the germline V gene, CDR1 is MNHNS and CDR2 is SASEGT. The CDR3 has 16 residues. CDR3: CASSEGRGTMNTEAFF. DNA of the CDR3: TGTGCCAGCAGTGAAGGGCGGGGTACCATGAACACTGAAGCTTTCTTT.

This clone was seen once. The chain uses TRBV7-9 and TRBJ2-5; D possibly corresponds to TRBD1 (6 bases). This CDR3 comprises 13 residues. Deletions cut 8 bases from V and 1 base from J, with 11 bases between. The V gene's germline CDR1 is SEHNR and CDR2 FQNEAQ (reference sequence). This chain's CDR3 is CASGKDSQETQYF. As DNA, the CDR3 is TGTGCCAGCGGTAAGGACAGCCAAGAGACCCAGTACTTC.

V and J are TRBV7-2 and TRBJ1-2; D gene unclear. CDR3 length: 15 residues. V was pared by 1 base and J by 1 base, with 10 bases between. CDR1 and CDR2 (germline): SGHTA, FQGNSA. CDR3 nucleotide sequence: TGTGCCAGCAGCTTAGGGCACACCGATAACTATGGCTACACCTTC. This codes for CASSLGHTDNYGYTF.

The gene calls are TRBV2 and TRBJ1-5, with 8 bases fitting TRBD1. This CDR3 contains 15 residues. J lost 3 bases, V lost 6 bases, and 7 bases had no gene match. Germline CDR1 and CDR2: SNHLY and FYNNEI. This CDR3 reads CASRPRTGNNQPQHF. CDR3 DNA sequence: TGTGCCAGCAGGCCTAGGACAGGGAACAATCAGCCCCAGCATTTT. Full variable domain (rest looked up from reference TRBV2 and TRBJ1-5): EPEVTQTPSHQVTQMGQEVILRCVPISNHLYFYWYRQILGQKVEFLVSFYNNEISEKSEIFDDQFSVERPDGSNFTLKIRSTKLEDSAMYFCASRPRTGNNQPQHFGDGTRLSIL.

A word on this clone: One junction end disagrees with the germline gene, perhaps due to a read error. The chain carries TRBV5-1 and TRBJ2-7; D is perhaps TRBD1 (6 bases). Germline CDR1 and CDR2: SGHRS and YFSETQ. CDR3 length: 12 residues. CDR3 in amino acids: CASRLGTNEQYF. CDR3 sequence (DNA): TGCGCCAGCAGATTGGGGACAAACGAGCAGTACTTC.

V and J are TRBV5-4 and TRBJ2-5, with 8 nucleotides matching TRBD2. V shed 1 base and J 4 bases; nucleotides not matched to a gene: 3. The CDR3 totals 14 residues. The V gene's germline CDR1 is SGHNT and CDR2 YYREEE (reference sequence). The CDR3 is CASSLREGPETQYF. DNA of the CDR3: TGTGCCAGCAGCTTGCGGGAGGGCCCAGAGACCCAGTACTTC.

The CDR3 bases are TGTGCCAGCAGTTACCGGACAGGGGGCACGGTCGGGGAGCTGTTTTTT. Translation gives CASSYRTGGTVGELFF. The chain is built from TRBV6-5 and TRBJ2-2; TRBD1 matches at 11 bases. In germline, CDR1 is MNHEY, CDR2 SVGAGI. The CDR3 consists of 16 residues. V was clipped by 2 bases and J by 7 bases; unmatched bases: 6.

The rearrangement links TRBV10-1 to TRBJ1-1, with 7 bases aligning to TRBD1. With V trimmed by 4 bases and J by 5 bases, 4 bases remained unmatched. The V gene's germline CDR1 is WNHNN and CDR2 SYGVQD (reference sequence). The CDR3 is 13 residues long. The CDR3 DNA reads TGCGCCAGCAGTGCTTCAGGGGGGACTGAAGCTTTCTTT. It encodes CASSASGGTEAFF.

The gene calls are TRBV20-1 and TRBJ1-5; D unclear. Trimming took 3 bases from V and 3 from J, leaving 12 bases between them. Germline V gene lookup returns CDR1 DFQATT and CDR2 SNEGSKA (reference sequence). This CDR3 comprises 14 residues. This CDR3 is CSASVQVVNQPQHF. The CDR3 region has the DNA TGCAGTGCTAGTGTGCAGGTTGTCAATCAGCCCCAGCATTTT.

The gene calls are TRBV28 and TRBJ1-1; D remains unclear. Germline CDR1 is MDHEN and CDR2 is SYDVKM. Deletions cut 2 bases from V and 8 bases from J, with 6 bases between. The CDR3 extends over 11 amino acids. The DNA of the CDR3 is TGTGCCAGCAGTTTAATCGGGGAAGCTTTCTTT. Translating gives CASSLIGEAFF.

This clone showed up just once. The chain recombines TRBV28 with TRBJ2-6, with D possibly matching TRBD2 (5 bases). Deletions cut 4 bases from V and 2 bases from J, with 15 bases between. CDR3 length: 17 residues. Germline values: CDR1 MDHEN, CDR2 SYDVKM. CDR3 nucleotides: TGTGCCAGCAGTTCCGGGATCTACTCCCCTGGGGCCAACGTCCTGACTTTC. Its translation is CASSSGIYSPGANVLTF.

The V and J genes are TRBV28 and TRBJ2-1; 8 positions match TRBD2. The CDR3 runs 15 residues. J was trimmed by 4 bases and V by 6 bases; bases with no gene match: 8. Germline V gene data show CDR1 as MDHEN and CDR2 as SYDVKM. This CDR3 is CASRGASGSYNEQFF. CDR3 coding DNA: TGTGCCAGCAGGGGGGCTAGCGGGTCTTACAATGAGCAGTTCTTC.

The chain recombines TRBV19 with TRBJ1-5, with 7 nucleotides matching TRBD1. The germline V gene encodes CDR1 LNHDA and CDR2 SQIVND (reference sequence). The CDR3 runs to 15 residues. V was pared by 9 bases and J by 3 bases, with 11 bases of the junction left unmatched. The CDR3 DNA is TGTGCCAGCTGCCGTGGAGGGGGCGTCAATCAGCCCCAGCATTTT. Translation: CASCRGGGVNQPQHF.

The chain couples TRBV10-1 to TRBJ1-1, with D perhaps matching TRBD1 (5 bases). Trimming removed 4 bases at V and 1 base at J, with 7 bases between. The V gene's germline CDR1 is WNHNN and CDR2 SYGVQD (reference sequence). This CDR3 has 13 residues. In DNA, the CDR3 is TGCGCCAGCAGTGGGGGCGAGAACACTGAAGCTTTCTTT. Its translation: CASSGGENTEAFF.

J is TRBJ2-7 and V is TRBV29-1; the D gene is possibly TRBD2 (5 bases). Germline-derived CDR1 and CDR2 are SQVTM and ANQGSEA. V was cut by 3 bases and J by 8 bases, with 14 bases left in between. The CDR3 is 12 amino acids. CDR3 residues: CSVDTISGKQYF. In DNA form, the CDR3 reads TGCAGCGTTGACACTATTTCGGGGAAGCAGTACTTC.

V gene TRBV18 combines with J gene TRBJ1-4; no definite D call. Germline CDR1 KGHSH, CDR2 LQKENI. The CDR3 contains 14 residues. Trimming stripped 4 bases from V and 8 bases from J, with 14 bases between. The CDR3 protein is CASSLSVGSEKLFF. The CDR3 region has the DNA TGTGCCAGCTCACTGTCAGTCGGTAGCGAAAAACTGTTTTTT.

This clone was detected only a few times. The chain combines TRBV6-6 with TRBJ2-5; tentatively, D is TRBD1 (6 bases). There are 14 residues in the CDR3. CDR1 and CDR2 from the germline V gene are MNHNY and SVGAGI (reference sequence). V dropped 6 bases and J dropped 4 bases, with 15 bases sitting between them. CDR3 loop: CASSYSGTLETQYF. In nucleotides, the CDR3 is TGTGCCAGCAGCTATTCCGGGACATTAGAGACCCAGTACTTC.

Only one count was recorded for this clone. The rearrangement links TRBV11-2 to TRBJ2-3; 7 bases are shared with TRBD2. Germline V gene lookup returns CDR1 SGHAT and CDR2 FQNNGV. The junction had 12 bases not matched to a gene; V was cut back by 2 bases and J by 4 bases. This CDR3 is 17 amino acids long. CDR3 coding DNA: TGTGCCAGCAGCTTAAAGCAGGACGGGAGGAGGGCAGATACGCAGTATTTT. This sequence encodes CASSLKQDGRRADTQYF. The variable domain in full, completed from reference TRBV11-2 and TRBJ2-3, reads EAGVAQSPRYKIIEKRQSVAFWCNPISGHATLYWYQQILGQGPKLLIQFQNNGVVDDSQLPKDRFSAERLKGVDSTLKIQPAKLEDSAVYLCASSLKQDGRRADTQYFGPGTRLTVL.

The chain is built from TRBV28 and TRBJ2-1; 13 nucleotides align to TRBD2. The CDR3 contains 16 residues. Unmatched junction bases numbered 6, after V lost 3 bases and J lost 7 bases. The V gene's germline CDR1 is MDHEN and CDR2 SYDVKM. CDR3 DNA sequence: TGTGCCAGCAGTTTCAAGCCGGGACTAGCGGGAAATGAGCAGTTCTTC. Protein product: CASSFKPGLAGNEQFF.

The chain couples TRBV5-4 to TRBJ2-7; 9 positions match TRBD1. CDR3 length equals 16 residues. J was trimmed by 1 base and V by 4 bases; bases with no gene match: 9. Per germline, CDR1 SGHNT and CDR2 YYREEE (reference sequence). CDR3 region: CASSRPSGTGSYEQYF. The CDR3 region has the DNA TGTGCCAGCAGCCGACCATCCGGGACAGGGTCCTACGAGCAGTACTTC.